One and the same sample provided the 21 T cell receptor beta chains below, sequenced in a study of T-cell memory formation after mild COVID-19. Via MiXCR, TCRdb re-called the 5' RACE reads, giving one row per CDR3 protein. The table lists about 560,000 distinct CDR3 sequences, roughly 17% of them singletons, with around 8.1% in the top ten. The sample comprised PBMCs or a T cell subset sorted from them (not recorded which). The receptors were sampled from an adult woman who had mild COVID-19 (a few samples of this study predate the infection). Cell type and time point are not known.

This clonotype was counted only a few times. The chain couples TRBV2 to TRBJ1-1; D uncertain. The CDR3 runs to 13 residues. Germline values: CDR1 SNHLY, CDR2 FYNNEI. Deletions cut 6 bases from V and 5 bases from J, with 13 bases between. This CDR3 reads CASRIQSTTEAFF. The DNA for the CDR3 is TGTGCCAGCAGAATTCAGTCGACAACTGAAGCTTTCTTT.

The CDR3 spells CATSSRLNTEAFF. The CDR3 nucleotides read TGTGCCACCAGCAGCCGCTTAAACACTGAAGCTTTCTTT. V and J are TRBV15 and TRBJ1-1; D unresolved. Per germline, CDR1 LNHNV and CDR2 YYDKDF (reference sequence). The CDR3 totals 13 residues. Trimming cost V 3 bases and J 2 bases, with 7 bases left between them.

This chain uses TRBV6-1 with TRBJ1-2; D is unresolved. Per germline, CDR1 MNHNS and CDR2 SASEGT. The CDR3 totals 14 residues. Trimming removed 1 base from V and 10 bases from J, with 16 bases in between. DNA of the CDR3: TGTGCCAGCAGTGAAGGGCAAGGGTGGGGTCACTACACCTTC. It yields the protein CASSEGQGWGHYTF.

This clonotype has more than one count but fewer than ten. CDR3 residues: CASSFPGRGYTF. In nucleotides, the CDR3 is TGTGCCAGCAGTTTTCCAGGGAGAGGCTACACCTTC. V gene TRBV27 combines with J gene TRBJ1-2; possibly TRBD1 for D (5 bases). The CDR3 is made up of 12 amino acids. V gave up 3 bases and J gave up 8 bases, with 10 bases separating them. From germline, CDR1 is MNHEY and CDR2 SMNVEV (reference sequence).

This clonotype was counted only a few times. The V and J genes are TRBV6-2 or TRBV6-3 and TRBJ2-2; D unresolved. This CDR3 is 14 amino acids long. Germline V gene lookup returns CDR1 MNHEY and CDR2 SVGEGT. V lost 2 bases and J 3 bases, leaving 7 bases between the germline ends. The CDR3 DNA reads as TGTGCCAGCAGTTACAGGGATGACACCGGGGAGCTGTTTTTT. This gives the protein CASSYRDDTGELFF.

This clonotype has a handful of counts. The chain joins TRBV30 to TRBJ2-7, with TRBD1 matching 10 bases. CDR1 and CDR2 (germline): GTSNPN, SVGIG (reference sequence). The ends lost 5 bases at V and 4 bases at J; junction bases unmatched: 5. There are 13 residues in the CDR3. CDR3 protein: CAWGTGDRYEQYF. DNA for the CDR3: TGTGCCTGGGGGACAGGGGATCGATACGAGCAGTACTTC.

The rearrangement links TRBV4-2 to TRBJ1-3, with D hard to call. The CDR3 totals 17 residues. Germline CDR1 LGHNA, CDR2 YNFKEQ. The V gene lost 1 base and the J gene lost 3 bases, with 16 bases spanning the gap. CDR3 residues: CASSQGGERVGGNTIYF. CDR3 DNA: TGTGCCAGCAGCCAAGGGGGTGAGAGGGTCGGTGGAAACACCATATATTTT.

The CDR3 nucleotides read TGCGCCAGCAGCCAACCTGGACACATCCAAGAGACCCAGTACTTC. Its protein is CASSQPGHIQETQYF. This chain uses TRBV4-1 with TRBJ2-5; tentatively, D is TRBD1 (5 bases). This CDR3 contains 15 residues. The V and J ends lost 2 bases and 1 base respectively, with 11 bases between them. Germline lookup yields CDR1 MGHRA and CDR2 YSYEKL.

This clonotype was seen a few times. The chain carries TRBV27 and TRBJ1-5; D gene uncertain. The V end lost 8 bases, the J end lost 1 base, and 12 bases lay between the germline ends. CDR1 MNHEY and CDR2 SMNVEV come from the germline V gene (reference sequence). This CDR3 contains 14 residues. This chain's CDR3 is CASRTPMSNQPQHF. CDR3 DNA sequence: TGTGCCAGCCGGACGCCTATGAGCAATCAGCCCCAGCATTTT.

This clonotype was observed a handful of times. The chain combines TRBV7-8 with TRBJ2-7; 9 bases are shared with TRBD2. Germline V gene data show CDR1 as SGHVS and CDR2 as FQNEAQ. CDR3 size: 14 residues. V lost 5 bases to trimming and J lost 4 bases; unmatched junction nucleotides: 6. The CDR3 spells CASSQSGGMYEQYF. CDR3 sequence (DNA): TGTGCCAGCAGCCAGAGCGGGGGGATGTACGAGCAGTACTTC.

This clonotype was seen more than once but under ten times. This rearrangement joins TRBV12-3 or TRBV12-4 to TRBJ1-2; TRBD1 matches at 12 bases. This CDR3 is built from 14 residues. The trim removed 6 bases at V and 2 bases at J, leaving 1 base unmatched. CDR3 nucleotide sequence: TGTGCCAGCAGGGGGACAGGGGGCAACTATGGCTACACCTTC. Translation gives CASRGTGGNYGYTF.

This clonotype was observed a handful of times. This chain joins TRBV27 and TRBJ2-1, with 11 bases identical to TRBD2. CDR3 length equals 18 residues. With 1 base clipped from V and 1 base from J, the junction kept 6 bases outside the gene matches. CDR1 is MNHEY, CDR2 SMNVEV, per germline (reference sequence). This CDR3 reads CASSLYSGRAGSYNEQFF. For the CDR3, the DNA is TGTGCCAGCAGTTTATATAGCGGGAGGGCCGGGTCCTACAATGAGCAGTTCTTC.

This clonotype turned up a few times. This rearrangement joins TRBV5-1 to TRBJ2-3; D ambiguous. CDR3 length: 15 amino acids. CDR1 and CDR2 from the germline V gene are SGHRS and YFSETQ. The ends were cut back, 3 bases at V and 6 bases at J, with 17 bases in the middle. The CDR3 DNA reads as TGCGCCAGCAGCTCAAAAGAAAAAACATTGGATACGCAGTATTTT. Translation gives CASSSKEKTLDTQYF.

A few counts support this clonotype. This sequence joins TRBV12-3 or TRBV12-4 and TRBJ1-5; 8 bases agree with TRBD1. The CDR3 extends over 15 amino acids. V lost 7 bases, J lost 9 bases, and 14 bases stayed unmatched. In DNA, the CDR3 is TGTGCCAGCACCCCGGGACAGGTCCCCACCAGGCCCCAGCATTTT. Protein: CASTPGQVPTRPQHF.

This clonotype was seen repeatedly, ten times or more. The V call is TRBV5-5, the J call TRBJ2-4, with D possibly being TRBD1 (5 bases). This CDR3 spans 15 amino acids. Germline values: CDR1 SGHKS, CDR2 YYEKEE (reference sequence). V dropped 3 bases and J dropped 0 bases, with 10 bases sitting between them. The CDR3 reads CASSSVTAAKNIQYF. CDR3 DNA sequence: TGTGCCAGCAGCTCAGTGACAGCAGCCAAAAACATTCAGTACTTC.

In this sample, this clonotype turned up a few times. CDR3 sequence (DNA): TGTGCCATCACCGGACTAGCGGGAGGTGGGCAAGAGACCCAGTACTTC. Its protein is CAITGLAGGGQETQYF. The chain combines TRBV10-3 with TRBJ2-5, with 14 bases identical to TRBD2. Germline V gives CDR1 ENHRY, CDR2 SYGVKD. V lost 7 bases and J lost 2; bases outside the gene matches: 6. The CDR3 is 16 amino acids.

The chain joins TRBV7-2 to TRBJ2-3; D perhaps matches TRBD1 (5 bases). The CDR3 contains 15 residues. Germline CDR1 is SGHTA and CDR2 is FQGNSA. V was pared by 5 bases and J by 0 bases, with 12 bases between. The CDR3 nucleotides read TGTGCCAGCAGCCCCGACAGCGACAGCACAGATACGCAGTATTTT. This sequence encodes CASSPDSDSTDTQYF.

This chain uses TRBV11-1 with TRBJ2-7, with D possibly being TRBD1 (6 bases). The CDR3 has 12 residues. Looked up from germline, CDR1 is SGHAT and CDR2 is FQDESV (reference sequence). Trimming took off 5 bases at V and 6 bases at J, with 11 bases between the two ends. The CDR3 sequence: CASSDTGPEQYF. Written as DNA, the CDR3 is TGTGCCAGCAGCGACACAGGGCCCGAGCAGTACTTC.

This chain joins TRBV7-9 and TRBJ2-7, with D possibly matching TRBD2 (6 bases). Deletions cut 1 base from V and 6 bases from J, with 19 bases between. The V gene's germline CDR1 is SEHNR and CDR2 FQNEAQ (reference sequence). The CDR3 spans 16 residues. The CDR3 nucleotides are TGTGCCAGCAGCTTAGGGCTTCAGGACCGGGAGCTCGAGCAGTACTTC. Translating gives CASSLGLQDRELEQYF.

There are many counts of this clonotype. The genes are TRBV4-2 and TRBJ2-3; D is perhaps TRBD1 (5 bases). The CDR3 contains 16 residues. The germline gives CDR1 LGHNA, CDR2 YNFKEQ. V gave up 2 bases and J gave up 3 bases, with 15 bases separating them. CDR3 in DNA: TGTGCCAGCAGCCAACGGATTAGGACACGGACAGATACGCAGTATTTT. Translating gives CASSQRIRTRTDTQYF.

The chain employs TRBV7-8 and TRBJ2-5; 11 bases are a match to TRBD1. The CDR3 runs 16 residues. V lost 5 bases and J lost 4; bases outside the gene matches: 9. Per the germline V gene, CDR1 is SGHVS and CDR2 is FQNEAQ. CDR3 sequence: CASSPRRTGGRETQYF. CDR3 DNA sequence: TGTGCCAGCAGCCCCCGAAGGACAGGGGGCAGAGAGACCCAGTACTTC.